Shown below are 27 T cell receptor beta chains from a single sample sequenced in a study of blood T cell repertoires in COVID-19. This table comes from immunoSEQ multiplex PCR, and its TCRdb copy is limited to in-frame clones, with some not included. The sample includes roughly 200,000 clones, around 80% seen only once; the top ten take over 6.5%. The sequencing input was peripheral blood. The receptor source for this set is a woman aged 40 to 55 with COVID-19, enrolled during active disease.

The J gene is TRBJ1-5, the V gene TRBV4-1; D call uncertain. V gave up 1 base and J gave up 2 bases, with 15 bases separating them. The CDR3 runs 17 residues. In germline, CDR1 is MGHRA, CDR2 YSYEKL. The CDR3 DNA follows: TGCGCCAGCAGCCAAGCTTGGTCCGCTGAGGGCAATCAGCCCCAGCATTTT. Protein: CASSQAWSAEGNQPQHF.

In this sample, this clone turned up a few times. The V and J genes are TRBV28 and TRBJ1-5, with TRBD1 as a possible D gene (6 bases). In germline, CDR1 is MDHEN, CDR2 SYDVKM. V lost 3 bases and J 2 bases, leaving 11 bases between the germline ends. There are 15 residues in the CDR3. The CDR3 loop reads CASSFSRGGNQPQHF. The CDR3 nucleotides are TGTGCCAGCAGTTTCTCCAGGGGCGGCAATCAGCCCCAGCATTTT.

The CDR3 DNA reads TGTGCCAGCAGTTCCCCGGGACAGGGTGATTACGAGCAGTACTTC. It specifies CASSSPGQGDYEQYF. This chain connects TRBV27 to TRBJ2-7; 9 nucleotides line up with TRBD1. The CDR3 sequence is 15 residues long. Germline V CDR1 and CDR2: MNHEY, SMNVEV (reference sequence). J was trimmed by 4 bases and V by 4 bases; bases with no gene match: 8.

V gene TRBV5-4 combines with J gene TRBJ2-2; 10 bases match TRBD2. After removal of 4 bases from V and 7 bases from J, the junction contained 10 bases not matched to a gene. Germline lookup yields CDR1 SGHNT and CDR2 YYREEE (reference sequence). The length of the CDR3 is 16 residues. The CDR3 DNA is TGTGCCAGCAGCCCCGATGGAGCGGGAGGGGGCGGGGAGCTGTTTTTT. This encodes CASSPDGAGGGGELFF. Based on the CDR3 plus reference TRBV5-4 and TRBJ2-2, the full variable domain is ETGVTQSPTHLIKTRGQQVTLRCSSQSGHNTVSWYQQALGQGPQFIFQYYREEENGRGNFPPRFSGLQFPNYSSELNVNALELDDSALYLCASSPDGAGGGGELFFGEGSRLTVL.

The V gene is TRBV18, the J gene TRBJ2-1; D is undetermined. V was clipped by 3 bases and J by 5 bases, with 14 bases between them. Germline CDR1 and CDR2: KGHSH and LQKENI. CDR3 length: 15 amino acids. CDR3 in DNA: TGTGCCAGCTCACCCGCTTCTAACAGAAACAATGAGCAGTTCTTC. Translating gives CASSPASNRNNEQFF.

V and J are TRBV5-1 and TRBJ1-6; D is perhaps TRBD1 (5 bases). Germline loops: CDR1 SGHRS, CDR2 YFSETQ. The V end lost 4 bases, the J end lost 3 bases, and 14 bases lay between the germline ends. The CDR3 spans 16 residues. The CDR3 spells CASSEQAADYNSPLHF. The CDR3, as DNA: TGCGCCAGCAGCGAACAGGCGGCTGACTATAATTCACCCCTCCACTTT.

The V and J genes are TRBV6-5 and TRBJ2-7, with 9 bases that match TRBD1. The CDR3 has 15 residues. CDR1 MNHEY and CDR2 SVGAGI come from the germline V gene. With 0 bases clipped from V and 3 bases from J, the junction kept 3 bases outside the gene matches. In DNA form, the CDR3 reads TGTGCCAGCAGTTACTCAACGACAGGGGGCTACGAGCAGTACTTC. It specifies CASSYSTTGGYEQYF.

This clone was seen a few times. This chain joins TRBV18 and TRBJ2-7, with TRBD2 identical over 12 bases. The CDR3 length is 14 residues. Germline assignment: CDR1 KGHSH and CDR2 LQKENI. J lost 7 bases, V lost 6 bases, and 7 bases had no gene match. The DNA of the CDR3 is TGTGCCAGCTCGGGGACTAGCGGGTGGATGGAGCAGTACTTC. Amino acids: CASSGTSGWMEQYF.

V usage is TRBV15 and J usage is TRBJ2-2; a weak D match, TRBD2 (6 bases). Germline V gene sequence: CDR1 LNHNV, CDR2 YYDKDF (reference sequence). This CDR3 comprises 13 residues. V was clipped by 10 bases and J by 7 bases, with 16 bases between them. DNA of the CDR3: TGTGCCAGCCGGGACTCCCTATTCGGGGAGCTGTTTTTT. Amino acids: CASRDSLFGELFF.

The gene calls are TRBV4-2 and TRBJ2-7; 10 nucleotides line up with TRBD2. The CDR3 covers 16 residues. V dropped 0 bases and J dropped 2; count of bases not matched to a gene: 4. CDR1 is LGHNA and CDR2 is YNFKEQ in the germline V gene. In nucleotides, the CDR3 is TGTGCCAGCAGCCAAGATACGAGCGGGGGGGCCTACGAGCAGTACTTC. As protein: CASSQDTSGGAYEQYF.

The chain links TRBV2 to TRBJ1-5; no reliable D call. Germline V gene sequence: CDR1 SNHLY, CDR2 FYNNEI. V lost 3 bases to trimming and J lost 0 bases, with 9 bases between them. This CDR3 region has 15 residues. The CDR3 reads CASSDRRNSNQPQHF. CDR3 DNA sequence: TGTGCCAGCAGTGATCGGCGGAATAGCAATCAGCCCCAGCATTTT.

This rearrangement joins TRBV6-4 to TRBJ1-5, with no clear D. The CDR3 has 12 residues. Trimming took off 2 bases at V and 7 bases at J, with 6 bases between the two ends. CDR1 is MRHNA and CDR2 is SNTAGT in the germline V gene. The CDR3 DNA follows: TGTGCCAGCAGTGACCAACGGCAGCCCCAGCATTTT. Protein product: CASSDQRQPQHF.

The chain links TRBV5-5 to TRBJ2-2, with 9 nucleotides matching TRBD2. This CDR3 has 16 residues. Germline CDR1 and CDR2: SGHKS and YYEKEE (reference sequence). V dropped 0 bases and J dropped 6; count of bases not matched to a gene: 6. The CDR3 DNA follows: TGTGCCAGCAGCTTGGTCGCGGGGGGGACCGCCGGGGAGCTGTTTTTT. Translating gives CASSLVAGGTAGELFF.

The genes are TRBV28 and TRBJ1-5; D is unresolved. This CDR3 has 16 residues. Trimming removed 6 bases at V and 0 bases at J, with 15 bases between. Germline CDR1 MDHEN, CDR2 SYDVKM. CDR3 sequence reads: CASSITPTISNQPQHF. The CDR3, as DNA: TGTGCCAGCAGCATTACCCCGACAATTAGCAATCAGCCCCAGCATTTT.

Written as DNA, the CDR3 is TGTGCCAGCAGTGACTCGACTGGTCAGCCCCAGCATTTT. Its translation is CASSDSTGQPQHF. J is TRBJ1-5 and V is TRBV6-4; D ambiguous. The CDR3 runs 13 residues. Trimming removed 0 bases from V and 6 bases from J, with 6 bases in between. Germline V gives CDR1 MRHNA, CDR2 SNTAGT.

This rearrangement joins TRBV5-1 to TRBJ1-2, with D possibly being TRBD1 (6 bases). The CDR3 length is 12 residues. The germline V and J ends were trimmed by 3 bases and 8 bases, with 11 bases remaining between them. Germline CDR1 and CDR2: SGHRS and YFSETQ. The CDR3 is CASSWAGDGYTF. The CDR3 DNA sequence: TGCGCCAGCAGCTGGGCAGGGGACGGCTACACCTTC.

The rearrangement uses TRBV11-2 and TRBJ2-7, with 8 positions matching TRBD1. Germline CDR1 SGHAT, CDR2 FQNNGV. V dropped 5 bases and J dropped 2; count of bases not matched to a gene: 8. CDR3 length: 15 amino acids. The CDR3 DNA reads as TGTGCCAGCAGCCGATATGGACAGGGCGCCTACGAGCAGTACTTC. Its protein product is CASSRYGQGAYEQYF.

This chain uses TRBV6-5 with TRBJ2-1; 11 nucleotides match TRBD1. The CDR3 covers 14 residues. V lost 7 bases to trimming and J lost 7 bases; unmatched junction nucleotides: 6. Germline assignment: CDR1 MNHEY and CDR2 SVGAGI. The CDR3 DNA is TGTGCCAGCATTCGGGGGGACAGGGGGAATGAGCAGTTCTTC. Amino acid sequence: CASIRGDRGNEQFF.

Regarding this clone: An end of the junction differs from the germline gene, which may be a read error. V and J are TRBV27 and TRBJ2-5; 7 nucleotides match TRBD1. Germline CDR1 is MNHEY and CDR2 is SMNVEV (reference sequence). CDR3 length: 12 amino acids. The CDR3 DNA follows: TGTGCCAGCAGTCCACCCGACGGGACAGCGAACTTC. Protein product: CASSPPDGTANF.

The chain has TRBV13 and TRBJ2-3; TRBD1 aligns across 12 bases. V trimming: 3 bases; J trimming: 6 bases; junction bases outside the gene matches: 22. Germline values: CDR1 PRHDT, CDR2 FYEKMQ (reference sequence). The CDR3 extends over 21 amino acids. CDR3 nucleotide sequence: TGTGCCAGCAGCTTCCTATCTTTGGGACAGGGGGCGCAGAATAATCGGGATACGCAGTATTTT. Translating gives CASSFLSLGQGAQNNRDTQYF.

This chain uses TRBV7-9 with TRBJ1-1; 8 bases are a match to TRBD1. V was pared by 5 bases and J by 5 bases, with 10 bases of the junction left unmatched. CDR3 length: 15 residues. Per germline, CDR1 SEHNR and CDR2 FQNEAQ (reference sequence). The DNA for the CDR3 is TGTGCCAGCAGCCTACCGACAGGGGTGGGAACTGAAGCTTTCTTT. This encodes CASSLPTGVGTEAFF. The whole variable domain, filled in from reference TRBV7-9 and TRBJ1-1, reads DTGVSQNPRHKITKRGQNVTFRCDPISEHNRLYWYRQTLGQGPEFLTYFQNEAQLEKSRLLSDRFSAERPKGSFSTLEIQRTEQGDSAMYLCASSLPTGVGTEAFFGQGTRLTVV.

The V call is TRBV4-1, the J call TRBJ2-5; no clear D. Germline values: CDR1 MGHRA, CDR2 YSYEKL. This CDR3 is built from 13 residues. Trimming left V 1 base short and J 5 bases short, with 8 bases between. The DNA of the CDR3 is TGCGCCAGCAGCCAAGGCTACTGGGAGACCCAGTACTTC. Translated, it gives CASSQGYWETQYF.

The CDR3 nucleotides are TGTGCCAGCTCACTAGAGGGCTATGGCTACACCTTC. Amino acids: CASSLEGYGYTF. The chain joins TRBV18 to TRBJ1-2, with D uncertain. CDR1 is KGHSH and CDR2 is LQKENI in the germline V gene. The CDR3 is made up of 12 amino acids. With 4 bases removed from V and 4 bases from J, the gap between germline ends came to 7 bases. The entire variable domain, with the rest obtained from reference TRBV18 and TRBJ1-2, is as follows: NAGVMQNPRHLVRRRGQEARLRCSPMKGHSHVYWYRQLPEEGLKFMVYLQKENIIDESGMPKERFSAEFPKEGPSILRIQQVVRGDSAAYFCASSLEGYGYTFGSGTRLTVV.

CDR3 sequence: CASSEGLAGNLRNNEQFF. CDR3 coding DNA: TGCGCCAGCAGTGAGGGTCTAGCGGGTAACCTAAGAAACAATGAGCAGTTCTTC. V and J are TRBV10-1 and TRBJ2-1; 8 bases agree with TRBD2. V lost 2 bases to trimming and J lost 5 bases; unmatched junction nucleotides: 14. In germline, CDR1 is WNHNN, CDR2 SYGVQD (reference sequence). The CDR3 length is 18 residues.

Only one count was recorded for this clone. This rearrangement joins TRBV7-2 to TRBJ1-1; 7 positions match TRBD1. The ends lost 5 bases at V and 0 bases at J; junction bases unmatched: 6. CDR1 is SGHTA and CDR2 is FQGNSA in the germline V gene. CDR3 length: 15 residues. The CDR3 reads CASSPRGRMNTEAFF. The CDR3 DNA is TGTGCCAGCAGCCCGAGGGGGCGAATGAACACTGAAGCTTTCTTT.

The gene calls are TRBV28 and TRBJ2-2; 7 bases line up with TRBD2. With 4 bases clipped from V and 11 bases from J, the junction kept 7 bases outside the gene matches. Germline assignment: CDR1 MDHEN and CDR2 SYDVKM. This CDR3 comprises 13 residues. The CDR3 region is CASSWGGKSELFF. The CDR3 region has the DNA TGTGCCAGCAGTTGGGGGGGGAAGAGTGAGCTGTTTTTT.

With regard to this clone: A read error may be the cause here, since a much bigger clone is one base away. The genes are TRBV12-3 or TRBV12-4 and TRBJ1-2; D may be TRBD1 (6 bases). This CDR3 spans 13 amino acids. Trimming cost V 6 bases and J 2 bases, with 10 bases left between them. The CDR3 loop reads CASSITGNYGYTF. The CDR3 bases are TGTGCCAGCAGCATAACAGGGAACTATGGCTACACCTTC.